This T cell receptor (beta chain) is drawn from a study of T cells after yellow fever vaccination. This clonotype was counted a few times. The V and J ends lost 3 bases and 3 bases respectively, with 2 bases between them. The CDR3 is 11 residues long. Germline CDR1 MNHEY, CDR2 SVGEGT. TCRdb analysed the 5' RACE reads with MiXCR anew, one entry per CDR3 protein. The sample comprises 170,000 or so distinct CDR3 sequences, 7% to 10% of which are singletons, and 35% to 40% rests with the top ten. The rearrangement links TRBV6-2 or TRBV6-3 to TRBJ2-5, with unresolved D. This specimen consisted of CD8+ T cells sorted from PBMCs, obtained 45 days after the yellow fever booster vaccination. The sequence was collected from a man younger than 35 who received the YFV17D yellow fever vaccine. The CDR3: CASSYEETQYF. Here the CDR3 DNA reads TGTGCCAGCAGTTATGAAGAGACCCAGTACTTC.